A selection of T cell receptor beta chains follows, all from one sample in a study of T cells in tuberculosis. Here immunoSEQ multiplex PCR was the method, and the copy in TCRdb shows in-frame clones only, minus some. The sample holds around 30,000 clones; about 90% are singletons and the top ten take roughly 6.2%. Input material: PBMCs. The receptors were sampled from a donor aged 10-30 years with latent tuberculosis or without tuberculosis infection. The CDR3 runs from the conserved cysteine through the conserved F or W. Each record gives: V gene, J gene, CDR3 length, clone size, D gene, CDR3 DNA, CDR3 protein. D genes are given only for firm matches. Not every row has a clone size; where given, it reads once, few, many or a size class.

v_call: TRBV6-1; j_call: TRBJ1-5; cdr3_length: 16; clone_size: -; d_call: TRBD1; cdr3_nt: TGTGCCAGCAGTGGCTCCTGGACAGGGGGCAATCAGCCCCAGCATTTT; cdr3_aa: CASSGSWTGGNQPQHF
v_call: TRBV5-5; j_call: TRBJ2-4; cdr3_length: 13; clone_size: -; d_call: TRBD1; cdr3_nt: TGTGCCAGCAGCCCCGGACAGGGCAGCATTCAGTACTTC; cdr3_aa: CASSPGQGSIQYF
v_call: TRBV20-1; j_call: TRBJ2-5; cdr3_length: 10; clone_size: -; d_call: -; cdr3_nt: TGCAGTGCTTTAAAAGAGACCCAGTACTTC; cdr3_aa: CSALKETQYF
v_call: TRBV7-9; j_call: TRBJ1-6; cdr3_length: 15; clone_size: -; d_call: TRBD1; cdr3_nt: TGTGCCAGCAGAGGGGACAGCTTCCATAATTCACCCCTCCACTTT; cdr3_aa: CASRGDSFHNSPLHF
v_call: TRBV7-2; j_call: TRBJ2-1; cdr3_length: 15; clone_size: -; d_call: -; cdr3_nt: TGTGCCAGCAGCTCAACAGGGACTATCTACAATGAGCAGTTCTTC; cdr3_aa: CASSSTGTIYNEQFF
v_call: TRBV28; j_call: TRBJ1-5; cdr3_length: 18; clone_size: -; d_call: TRBD1; cdr3_nt: TGTGCCAGCAGTCAAAGGGACAGGGGAAAAGGGAGCAATCAGCCCCAGCATTTT; cdr3_aa: CASSQRDRGKGSNQPQHF
v_call: TRBV5-4; j_call: TRBJ2-3; cdr3_length: 17; clone_size: -; d_call: -; cdr3_nt: TGTGCCAGCAGCAGGGGGTACGCGACTCCGCGCACAGATACGCAGTATTTT; cdr3_aa: CASSRGYATPRTDTQYF
v_call: TRBV29-1; j_call: TRBJ2-1; cdr3_length: 15; clone_size: -; d_call: TRBD1; cdr3_nt: TGCAGCGGGGGCTCCGGGACAGTAGAATACAATGAGCAGTTCTTC; cdr3_aa: CSGGSGTVEYNEQFF
v_call: TRBV7-2; j_call: TRBJ2-1; cdr3_length: 15; clone_size: -; d_call: -; cdr3_nt: TGTGCCAGCAGCCTCCGGGACTGGACCTACAATGAGCAGTTCTTC; cdr3_aa: CASSLRDWTYNEQFF
v_call: TRBV28; j_call: TRBJ1-6; cdr3_length: 15; clone_size: -; d_call: -; cdr3_nt: TGTGCCAGCAGTTTAGGCGGCTCCTATAATTCACCCCTCCACTTT; cdr3_aa: CASSLGGSYNSPLHF
v_call: TRBV9; j_call: TRBJ1-1; cdr3_length: 16; clone_size: -; d_call: TRBD1; cdr3_nt: TGTGCCAGCACCCCAAGAGGGGACAGGGGTAACACTGAAGCTTTCTTT; cdr3_aa: CASTPRGDRGNTEAFF
v_call: TRBV7-9; j_call: TRBJ1-4; cdr3_length: 15; clone_size: -; d_call: TRBD1; cdr3_nt: TGTGCCAGCAGCTACGGACAGGGAAGTAGTGAAAAACTGTTTTTT; cdr3_aa: CASSYGQGSSEKLFF
v_call: TRBV10-1; j_call: TRBJ1-5; cdr3_length: 18; clone_size: -; d_call: TRBD1; cdr3_nt: TGCGCCAGCCCACCGGGACAGACCTTTATGCGAAGCAATCAGCCCCAGCATTTT; cdr3_aa: CASPPGQTFMRSNQPQHF
v_call: TRBV28; j_call: TRBJ1-1; cdr3_length: 15; clone_size: -; d_call: TRBD1; cdr3_nt: TGTGCCAGCAGGGAGGAGGACAGGGGGGTTACTGAAGCTTTCTTT; cdr3_aa: CASREEDRGVTEAFF
v_call: TRBV12-5; j_call: TRBJ2-5; cdr3_length: 12; clone_size: -; d_call: -; cdr3_nt: TGTGCTAGTGGGCGGACAGAAGAGACCCAGTACTTC; cdr3_aa: CASGRTEETQYF
v_call: TRBV4-1; j_call: TRBJ2-5; cdr3_length: 15; clone_size: -; d_call: TRBD2; cdr3_nt: TGCGCCAGCAGCCAATTGGCGGGGGGGCAAGAGACCCAGTACTTC; cdr3_aa: CASSQLAGGQETQYF
v_call: TRBV5-1; j_call: TRBJ2-7; cdr3_length: 15; clone_size: -; d_call: -; cdr3_nt: TGCGCCAGCAGCTTACAGGGAAGGTCAGCCTACGAGCAGTACTTC; cdr3_aa: CASSLQGRSAYEQYF
v_call: TRBV2; j_call: TRBJ1-6; cdr3_length: 14; clone_size: few; d_call: -; cdr3_nt: TGTGCCAGCAGTGAATCGGGGGAGGCTTCACCCCTCCACTTT; cdr3_aa: CASSESGEASPLHF
v_call: TRBV7-8; j_call: TRBJ1-5; cdr3_length: 15; clone_size: -; d_call: -; cdr3_nt: TGTGCCAGCAGCCTAGGGAACAGGGTCCATCAGCCCCAGCATTTT; cdr3_aa: CASSLGNRVHQPQHF
v_call: TRBV6-6; j_call: TRBJ2-2; cdr3_length: 14; clone_size: -; d_call: -; cdr3_nt: TGTGCCACCCTGGGGACATTGAACACCGGGGAGCTGTTTTTT; cdr3_aa: CATLGTLNTGELFF
v_call: TRBV5-1; j_call: TRBJ1-1; cdr3_length: 14; clone_size: -; d_call: -; cdr3_nt: TGCGCCAGCAGCCCCGGGACAACGAACACTGAAGCTTTCTTT; cdr3_aa: CASSPGTTNTEAFF
v_call: TRBV28; j_call: TRBJ2-1; cdr3_length: 15; clone_size: -; d_call: TRBD1; cdr3_nt: TGTGCCAGCGGCTCCCCGGGACAGGGGGACAATGAGCAGTTCTTC; cdr3_aa: CASGSPGQGDNEQFF
v_call: TRBV19; j_call: TRBJ1-5; cdr3_length: 15; clone_size: -; d_call: TRBD1; cdr3_nt: TGTGCCAGTAGTACAGACAGGGGTTTCAATCAGCCCCAGCATTTT; cdr3_aa: CASSTDRGFNQPQHF
v_call: TRBV5-1; j_call: TRBJ2-7; cdr3_length: 15; clone_size: -; d_call: -; cdr3_nt: TGCGCCAGCAGCTTGGGGGCGACAGTATCCTACGAGCAGTACTTC; cdr3_aa: CASSLGATVSYEQYF
v_call: TRBV6-5; j_call: TRBJ1-6; cdr3_length: 15; clone_size: -; d_call: -; cdr3_nt: TGTGCCAGCAGTTACCGACGGGATTTTAATTCACCCCTCCACTTT; cdr3_aa: CASSYRRDFNSPLHF
v_call: TRBV18; j_call: TRBJ2-5; cdr3_length: 14; clone_size: -; d_call: TRBD1; cdr3_nt: TGTGCCAGCTCACCACCGACAGGGCAAGAGACCCAGTACTTC; cdr3_aa: CASSPPTGQETQYF
v_call: TRBV29-1; j_call: TRBJ2-1; cdr3_length: 13; clone_size: -; d_call: TRBD1; cdr3_nt: TGCAGCGTAACCGGGACAGCCTACAATGAGCAGTTCTTC; cdr3_aa: CSVTGTAYNEQFF
v_call: TRBV5-6; j_call: TRBJ1-5; cdr3_length: 13; clone_size: -; d_call: -; cdr3_nt: TGTGCCAGCAGCTTTTCAGGGAATCAGCCCCAGCATTTT; cdr3_aa: CASSFSGNQPQHF
v_call: TRBV12-5; j_call: TRBJ2-1; cdr3_length: 19; clone_size: -; d_call: TRBD1; cdr3_nt: TGTGCTAGTGGTTTGGTACGCGGACAGGGGCGGGAGTTGGACAATGAGCAGTTCTTC; cdr3_aa: CASGLVRGQGRELDNEQFF
v_call: TRBV25-1; j_call: TRBJ2-7; cdr3_length: 15; clone_size: once; d_call: -; cdr3_nt: TGTGCCAGCAGTGGATTCCGTGGCAGTTCCTACGAGCAGTACTTC; cdr3_aa: CASSGFRGSSYEQYF
v_call: TRBV6-5; j_call: TRBJ1-1; cdr3_length: 13; clone_size: -; d_call: -; cdr3_nt: TGTGCCAGCAGTTCGAGTCCGGGGGGAGAAGCTTTCTTT; cdr3_aa: CASSSSPGGEAFF
v_call: TRBV6-5; j_call: TRBJ1-6; cdr3_length: 15; clone_size: -; d_call: -; cdr3_nt: TGTGCCAGCAGTATATCAGGGTTGGGTAATTCACCCCTCCACTTT; cdr3_aa: CASSISGLGNSPLHF
v_call: TRBV9; j_call: TRBJ2-3; cdr3_length: 17; clone_size: -; d_call: TRBD2; cdr3_nt: TGTGCCAGCAGCGCAACAGAGGGACTAGCGGGGACAGATACGCAGTATTTT; cdr3_aa: CASSATEGLAGTDTQYF
v_call: TRBV15; j_call: TRBJ2-1; cdr3_length: 15; clone_size: -; d_call: -; cdr3_nt: TGTGCCACCAGCAAGGGTACTTCAGGACTCAATGAGCAGTTCTTC; cdr3_aa: CATSKGTSGLNEQFF
v_call: TRBV27; j_call: TRBJ2-7; cdr3_length: 12; clone_size: -; d_call: -; cdr3_nt: TGTGCCAGCAAAGGGGGGGGCTACGAGCAGTACTTC; cdr3_aa: CASKGGGYEQYF
v_call: TRBV28; j_call: TRBJ1-1; cdr3_length: 15; clone_size: -; d_call: -; cdr3_nt: TGTGCCAGCAGTCGCCTTAGCGCCGGGAACACTGAAGCTTTCTTT; cdr3_aa: CASSRLSAGNTEAFF
v_call: TRBV19; j_call: TRBJ2-1; cdr3_length: 15; clone_size: -; d_call: TRBD2; cdr3_nt: TGTGCCAGTGACGTGGGACTAGCGGGGAACAATGAGCAGTTCTTC; cdr3_aa: CASDVGLAGNNEQFF